The next 12 T cell receptor beta chains were all read from a single sample in a study of T cell changes during pregnancy in multiple sclerosis. TCRdb's table, derived via immunoSEQ multiplex PCR, lists solely in-frame clones and lacks some. Of some 46,000 clones in the sample, 80% to 95% were seen once. The source material was peripheral blood, sampled in the third trimester of pregnancy. Receptor source: a female donor with multiple sclerosis, enrolled in a pregnancy study.

This clone turned up a few times. CDR3: CASSTSGSTDTQYF. CDR3 nucleotide sequence: TGTGCCAGCAGTACTAGCGGGAGCACAGATACGCAGTATTTT. The rearrangement joins TRBV6-4 to TRBJ2-3; 9 bases line up with TRBD2. J was trimmed by 0 bases and V by 5 bases; bases with no gene match: 0. The CDR3 contains 14 residues. Germline assignment: CDR1 MRHNA and CDR2 SNTAGT.

The chain has TRBV4-1 and TRBJ2-7; no firm D call. Deletions cut 5 bases from V and 3 bases from J, with 11 bases between. CDR3 length: 13 residues. Germline values: CDR1 MGHRA, CDR2 YSYEKL. In nucleotides, the CDR3 is TGCGCCAGCAGCTATACTGACTTCTACGAGCAGTACTTC. Amino acid sequence: CASSYTDFYEQYF.

The V and J genes are TRBV5-1 and TRBJ2-6, with D maybe TRBD1 (7 bases). The CDR3 contains 17 residues. The V end lost 6 bases, the J end lost 0 bases, and 16 bases lay between the germline ends. From germline, CDR1 is SGHRS and CDR2 YFSETQ. CDR3 sequence reads: CASIAGGLSSGANVLTF. DNA for the CDR3: TGCGCCAGCATTGCAGGGGGGCTAAGCTCTGGGGCCAACGTCCTGACTTTC.

The chain carries TRBV5-8 and TRBJ1-5, with D possibly TRBD1 on 6 matching bases. This CDR3 has 15 residues. CDR1 is SGHTS and CDR2 is YDEGEE in the germline V gene. V lost 4 bases and J 2 bases, leaving 13 bases between the germline ends. The CDR3 reads CASSHTGIGNQPQHF. The CDR3 DNA follows: TGTGCCAGCAGCCATACAGGGATCGGCAATCAGCCCCAGCATTTT.

This clone has a handful of counts. One end of the junction fails to match germline, which may point to a read error. The rearrangement uses TRBV7-3 and TRBJ2-2; 10 bases map to TRBD2. The CDR3 is 16 amino acids. The germline gives CDR1 SGHTA, CDR2 FQGTGA. The CDR3, as DNA: TGTGCCAGCAGCCTAACTAGCGGGGTTAACACCGGGGAGCTGTTTTTT. Residues: CASSLTSGVNTGELFF.

The rearrangement uses TRBV5-5 and TRBJ1-3, with a weak D call TRBD1 (6 bases). This CDR3 has 15 amino acids. The V end lost 4 bases, the J end lost 3 bases, and 14 bases lay between the germline ends. Germline CDR1 SGHKS, CDR2 YYEKEE (reference sequence). In nucleotides, the CDR3 is TGTGCCAGCAGCCGGGGAGGGGGAGATGGAAACACCATATATTTT. Amino acids: CASSRGGGDGNTIYF.

CDR3 nucleotide sequence: TGTGCCAGTAGCCCCAACCAGGGTTCGGTTAGCAATCAGCCCCAGCATTTT. Translating it yields CASSPNQGSVSNQPQHF. The V gene is TRBV19, the J gene TRBJ1-5; TRBD1 is a possible D gene (5 bases). Germline assignment: CDR1 LNHDA and CDR2 SQIVND (reference sequence). CDR3 length: 17 residues. Trimming took off 6 bases at V and 0 bases at J, with 18 bases between the two ends.

The gene calls are TRBV28 and TRBJ2-1; TRBD2 matches 9 bases. V lost 3 bases, J lost 7 bases, and 7 bases stayed unmatched. The CDR3 has 15 amino acids. Germline V gene data show CDR1 as MDHEN and CDR2 as SYDVKM. The CDR3 nucleotides read TGTGCCAGCAGTTTGGCTAGCGGGACTAAAAATGAGCAGTTCTTC. Translated, it gives CASSLASGTKNEQFF.

J is TRBJ2-3 and V is TRBV7-3; TRBD1 is a possible D gene (5 bases). With 1 base removed from V and 0 bases from J, the gap between germline ends came to 17 bases. The CDR3 length is 18 residues. CDR1 is SGHTA and CDR2 is FQGTGA in the germline V gene. CDR3 region: CASSLIPPGITSTDTQYF. The CDR3 nucleotides read TGTGCCAGCAGCTTAATTCCGCCAGGGATTACTAGCACAGATACGCAGTATTTT. Filled out from reference TRBV7-3 and TRBJ2-3, the complete variable domain reads GAGVSQTPSNKVTEKGKYVELRCDPISGHTALYWYRQSLGQGPEFLIYFQGTGAADDSGLPNDRFFAVRPEGSVSTLKIQRTERGDSAVYLCASSLIPPGITSTDTQYFGPGTRLTVL.

The rearrangement uses TRBV19 and TRBJ2-1, with TRBD2 identical over 11 bases. The trim removed 6 bases at V and 9 bases at J, leaving 19 bases unmatched. The CDR3 loop spans 18 amino acids. Germline V gene sequence: CDR1 LNHDA, CDR2 SQIVND (reference sequence). The CDR3 is CASSPPRGSGRASFEQFF. The CDR3 DNA follows: TGTGCCAGTAGCCCCCCCCGTGGTAGCGGGAGGGCCAGTTTTGAGCAGTTCTTC. The variable domain in full, completed from reference TRBV19 and TRBJ2-1, reads DGGITQSPKYLFRKEGQNVTLSCEQNLNHDAMYWYRQDPGQGLRLIYYSQIVNDFQKGDIAEGYSVSREKKESFPLTVTSAQKNPTAFYLCASSPPRGSGRASFEQFFGPGTRLTVL.

The gene calls are TRBV29-1 and TRBJ1-2, with D possibly matching TRBD1 (6 bases). The CDR3 covers 12 residues. Germline CDR1 is SQVTM and CDR2 is ANQGSEA. V was cut by 5 bases and J by 4 bases, with 11 bases left in between. Here the CDR3 DNA reads TGCAGCGTTAGGGGACAATTCTATGGCTACACCTTC. This translates into CSVRGQFYGYTF.

The V and J genes are TRBV7-6 and TRBJ2-3; D perhaps matches TRBD2 (6 bases). The V gene's germline CDR1 is SGHVS and CDR2 FNYEAQ. V shed 5 bases and J shed 1 base, with 13 bases lying between them. The CDR3 has 15 residues. The DNA of the CDR3 is TGTGCCAGCAGCCGGACCGGGAGCCGCACAGATACGCAGTATTTT. It codes for CASSRTGSRTDTQYF.